A single sample is the source of the 25 T cell receptor beta chains below, sequenced in a study of blood T cell repertoires in COVID-19. Profiled with immunoSEQ multiplex PCR; TCRdb holds only in-frame clones, not every one. The sample holds approximately 150,000 clones, about 90% seen once. Sequenced: peripheral blood. Source of these receptors: a woman aged 70-85 years with acute or convalescent COVID-19.

This clone has just a few counts. The gene calls are TRBV5-6 and TRBJ1-5; TRBD1 matches 8 bases. There are 16 residues in the CDR3. Germline V CDR1 and CDR2: SGHDT, YYEEEE. The ends lost 3 bases at V and 9 bases at J; junction bases unmatched: 14. CDR3 protein: CASSSTLQGAIRPQHF. In nucleotides, the CDR3 is TGTGCCAGCAGCTCAACCCTTCAGGGGGCGATACGGCCCCAGCATTTT.

The J gene is TRBJ1-1, the V gene TRBV4-3; TRBD1 matches 7 bases. CDR3 size: 14 residues. The germline V gene has CDR1 LGHNA and CDR2 YSLEER. Trimming took 5 bases from V and 5 from J; bases not matched to a gene: 8. The DNA of the CDR3 is TGCGCCAGCAGCTACAACAGGGGCACGACTGAAGCTTTCTTT. Translating it yields CASSYNRGTTEAFF.

The chain is built from TRBV10-2 and TRBJ1-2, with D possibly TRBD1 on 6 matching bases. V lost 6 bases and J lost 6, with 17 bases in between. Germline V gives CDR1 WSHSY, CDR2 SAAADI. The CDR3 loop spans 14 amino acids. CDR3 bases: TGCGCCAGCAGGGACCTGAGGACAGAGCATGGCTACACCTTC. This gives the protein CASRDLRTEHGYTF.

The V call is TRBV5-4, the J call TRBJ2-2; TRBD1 matches 9 bases. Germline V lookup: CDR1 SGHNT, CDR2 YYREEE (reference sequence). This CDR3 spans 16 amino acids. The V segment lost 4 bases and the J segment 5 bases; nucleotides outside the gene matches: 9. CDR3 sequence reads: CASSARDRVRTGELFF. CDR3 nucleotide sequence: TGTGCCAGCAGCGCCAGGGACAGGGTTAGAACCGGGGAGCTGTTTTTT. Filled out from reference TRBV5-4 and TRBJ2-2, the complete variable domain reads ETGVTQSPTHLIKTRGQQVTLRCSSQSGHNTVSWYQQALGQGPQFIFQYYREEENGRGNFPPRFSGLQFPNYSSELNVNALELDDSALYLCASSARDRVRTGELFFGEGSRLTVL.

The chain is built from TRBV27 and TRBJ1-4; D is perhaps TRBD1 (6 bases). The CDR3 contains 15 residues. Looked up from germline, CDR1 is MNHEY and CDR2 is SMNVEV (reference sequence). Trimming left V 4 bases short and J 3 bases short, with 12 bases between. The CDR3 loop is CASSSTGWANEKLFF. The DNA for the CDR3 is TGTGCCAGCAGTTCTACAGGGTGGGCTAATGAAAAACTGTTTTTT.

The J gene is TRBJ2-3, the V gene TRBV4-3, with TRBD2 identical over 10 bases. From germline, CDR1 is LGHNA and CDR2 YSLEER. With V trimmed by 0 bases and J by 0 bases, 3 bases remained unmatched. The CDR3 loop spans 17 amino acids. CDR3 in DNA: TGCGCCAGCAGCCAAGACGGACTAGCGGCTAGCACAGATACGCAGTATTTT. This codes for CASSQDGLAASTDTQYF.

The chain links TRBV4-3 to TRBJ1-3; D possibly corresponds to TRBD1 (5 bases). The CDR3 extends over 15 amino acids. Trimming stripped 2 bases from V and 4 bases from J, with 12 bases between. CDR1 is LGHNA, CDR2 YSLEER, per germline. DNA of the CDR3: TGCGCCAGCAGCCAATCACGGGGGAGCGGAAACACCATATATTTT. Its translation is CASSQSRGSGNTIYF.

V is TRBV6-5 and J is TRBJ1-4, with D tentatively TRBD1 (6 bases). The germline V gene encodes CDR1 MNHEY and CDR2 SVGAGI. This CDR3 region has 14 residues. V dropped 6 bases and J dropped 4 bases, with 12 bases sitting between them. DNA for the CDR3: TGTGCCAGCAGCGTGGGACACCATAATGAAAAACTGTTTTTT. Translated, it gives CASSVGHHNEKLFF.

The chain has TRBV7-2 and TRBJ1-2; maybe TRBD1 (6 bases). With 5 bases removed from V and 3 bases from J, the gap between germline ends came to 16 bases. CDR3 length equals 15 residues. Germline CDR1 is SGHTA and CDR2 is FQGNSA. The CDR3 DNA is TGTGCCAGCAGCCTGTGGACAGCGTCCTACTATGGCTACACCTTC. Its translation: CASSLWTASYYGYTF.

The chain recombines TRBV29-1 with TRBJ1-2, with D uncertain. V lost 3 bases and J 5 bases, leaving 16 bases between the germline ends. Germline V gene data show CDR1 as SQVTM and CDR2 as ANQGSEA. The CDR3 has 14 residues. CDR3 DNA: TGCAGCGTTGAGGAGCGTTCCAGCACATATGGCTACACCTTC. Amino acid sequence: CSVEERSSTYGYTF.

J is TRBJ1-2 and V is TRBV3-1 (or the pseudogene TRBV3-2); D may be TRBD1 (6 bases). CDR3 length: 13 residues. In germline, CDR1 is LGHDT, CDR2 YNNKEL (reference sequence). V lost 7 bases and J lost 7, with 16 bases in between. In DNA form, the CDR3 reads TGTGCCAGCAACCCGGGGGGCAGGGGTGGCTACACCTTC. Translated, it gives CASNPGGRGGYTF.

The chain carries TRBV4-1 and TRBJ2-2, with a tentative D call TRBD1 (7 bases). The CDR3 consists of 15 residues. CDR1 and CDR2 (germline): MGHRA, YSYEKL. V was pared by 4 bases and J by 5 bases, with 14 bases between. The CDR3 DNA reads as TGCGCCAGCAGCCGAGGAGGGACAGTTACCGGGGAGCTGTTTTTT. This encodes CASSRGGTVTGELFF.

This clone was found once. V usage is TRBV7-2 and J usage is TRBJ1-2; 9 positions agree with TRBD1. The CDR3 runs to 16 residues. Trimming took 5 bases from V and 0 from J; bases not matched to a gene: 7. CDR1 SGHTA and CDR2 FQGNSA come from the germline V gene. CDR3 in amino acids: CASSHTGTGPNYGYTF. In DNA, the CDR3 is TGTGCCAGCAGCCACACCGGGACAGGGCCTAACTATGGCTACACCTTC. Drawing the rest from reference TRBV7-2 and TRBJ1-2, the complete variable domain is GAGVSQSPSNKVTEKGKDVELRCDPISGHTALYWYRQSLGQGLEFLIYFQGNSAPDKSGLPSDRFSAERTGGSVSTLTIQRTQQEDSAVYLCASSHTGTGPNYGYTFGSGTRLTVV.

The genes are TRBV6-1 and TRBJ1-2; TRBD1 matches at 7 bases. With 3 bases clipped from V and 7 bases from J, the junction kept 11 bases outside the gene matches. This CDR3 is built from 15 residues. Per germline, CDR1 MNHNS and CDR2 SASEGT. The CDR3 sequence is CASSDQGVSFGGYTF. The CDR3, as DNA: TGTGCCAGCAGTGACCAGGGGGTTTCTTTCGGTGGCTACACCTTC.

This clone was seen once. This chain links TRBV7-9 with TRBJ2-5; TRBD1 matches 10 bases. The CDR3 contains 13 residues. V lost 5 bases, J lost 4 bases, and 1 base stayed unmatched. Germline CDR1 reads SEHNR; CDR2 reads FQNEAQ (reference sequence). The CDR3 protein is CASSGQGGETQYF. The CDR3 DNA is TGTGCCAGCAGCGGACAGGGGGGAGAGACCCAGTACTTC. Complete variable domain (other parts from reference TRBV7-9 and TRBJ2-5): DTGVSQNPRHKITKRGQNVTFRCDPISEHNRLYWYRQTLGQGPEFLTYFQNEAQLEKSRLLSDRFSAERPKGSFSTLEIQRTEQGDSAMYLCASSGQGGETQYFGPGTRLLVL.

The J gene is TRBJ1-1, the V gene TRBV19, with TRBD1 matching 7 bases. J lost 1 base, V lost 2 bases, and 7 bases had no gene match. Germline V gene sequence: CDR1 LNHDA, CDR2 SQIVND (reference sequence). The CDR3 consists of 16 residues. The CDR3 sequence: CASSIKWGQTNTEAFF. In nucleotides, the CDR3 is TGTGCCAGTAGTATAAAGTGGGGACAGACGAACACTGAAGCTTTCTTT.

This chain uses TRBV7-2 with TRBJ2-7; TRBD1 agrees at 7 bases. The CDR3 sequence is 15 residues long. V lost 4 bases, J lost 1 base, and 7 bases stayed unmatched. The V gene's germline CDR1 is SGHTA and CDR2 FQGNSA. For the CDR3, the DNA is TGTGCCAGCAGCTGGAAGGGGGCCCCGTCCTACGAGCAGTACTTC. It translates to CASSWKGAPSYEQYF.

This chain links TRBV7-2 with TRBJ1-1; 7 bases line up with TRBD1. The germline V gene has CDR1 SGHTA and CDR2 FQGNSA. V lost 1 base and J lost 4; bases outside the gene matches: 6. CDR3 length: 15 amino acids. CDR3 DNA sequence: TGTGCCAGCAGCTTAGACAGGGGTGAGACCACTGAAGCTTTCTTT. Translated: CASSLDRGETTEAFF.

The chain is built from TRBV12-3 or TRBV12-4 and TRBJ2-2; tentative D call: TRBD1 (6 bases). The CDR3 loop spans 12 amino acids. The V and J ends lost 6 bases and 7 bases respectively, with 9 bases between them. CDR3: CASRPGDGELFF. The CDR3 coding sequence is TGTGCCAGCAGGCCAGGGGACGGGGAGCTGTTTTTT.

The gene calls are TRBV5-5 and TRBJ2-2, with D unclear. The CDR3 sequence is 13 residues long. V dropped 0 bases and J dropped 7 bases, with 7 bases sitting between them. Germline values: CDR1 SGHKS, CDR2 YYEKEE (reference sequence). This CDR3 is CASSLVSYGELFF. CDR3 DNA: TGTGCCAGCAGCTTGGTATCTTACGGGGAGCTGTTTTTT.

The V and J genes are TRBV18 and TRBJ1-5, with D perhaps TRBD1 (6 bases). The germline V gene encodes CDR1 KGHSH and CDR2 LQKENI. The CDR3 spans 15 residues. V was trimmed by 4 bases and J by 3 bases, leaving 13 bases between them. CDR3 in amino acids: CASSRETGVNQPQHF. In nucleotides, the CDR3 is TGTGCCAGCTCACGGGAGACAGGAGTCAATCAGCCCCAGCATTTT.

The CDR3 sequence is CASRRGTGSPLHF. The CDR3 nucleotides read TGTGCCAGCAGGCGGGGGACGGGGTCACCCCTCCACTTT. This chain connects TRBV6-5 to TRBJ1-6, with D possibly TRBD1 on 5 matching bases. Germline V gene sequence: CDR1 MNHEY, CDR2 SVGAGI. The CDR3 is 13 amino acids. Trimming took off 6 bases at V and 10 bases at J, with 13 bases between the two ends.

V usage is TRBV7-2 and J usage is TRBJ1-5; perhaps TRBD1 as D (5 bases). Germline V gene sequence: CDR1 SGHTA, CDR2 FQGNSA. The CDR3 spans 14 residues. V dropped 1 base and J dropped 11 bases, with 15 bases sitting between them. CDR3 region: CASSLEPGGKSQHF. In DNA form, the CDR3 reads TGTGCCAGCAGCTTAGAGCCGGGGGGTAAGTCCCAGCATTTT.

The CDR3 region has the DNA TGTGCCAGCAGTGATCCCGGGAGGGAGAGGACTGAAGCTTTCTTT. This codes for CASSDPGRERTEAFF. The genes are TRBV6-1 and TRBJ1-1, with D hard to call. Germline lookup yields CDR1 MNHNS and CDR2 SASEGT. CDR3 length equals 15 residues. V was clipped by 3 bases and J by 5 bases, with 16 bases between them.

The chain uses TRBV10-1 and TRBJ2-4, with 12 bases aligning to TRBD2. Germline V CDR1 and CDR2: WNHNN, SYGVQD (reference sequence). The CDR3 spans 20 residues. Trimming at V came to 3 bases and at J to 0 bases, leaving 12 bases not matched to a gene. The CDR3 loop reads CASSDATSGGRPLAKNIQYF. The CDR3 DNA reads as TGCGCCAGCAGTGATGCCACTAGCGGGGGGAGACCTCTAGCCAAAAACATTCAGTACTTC.